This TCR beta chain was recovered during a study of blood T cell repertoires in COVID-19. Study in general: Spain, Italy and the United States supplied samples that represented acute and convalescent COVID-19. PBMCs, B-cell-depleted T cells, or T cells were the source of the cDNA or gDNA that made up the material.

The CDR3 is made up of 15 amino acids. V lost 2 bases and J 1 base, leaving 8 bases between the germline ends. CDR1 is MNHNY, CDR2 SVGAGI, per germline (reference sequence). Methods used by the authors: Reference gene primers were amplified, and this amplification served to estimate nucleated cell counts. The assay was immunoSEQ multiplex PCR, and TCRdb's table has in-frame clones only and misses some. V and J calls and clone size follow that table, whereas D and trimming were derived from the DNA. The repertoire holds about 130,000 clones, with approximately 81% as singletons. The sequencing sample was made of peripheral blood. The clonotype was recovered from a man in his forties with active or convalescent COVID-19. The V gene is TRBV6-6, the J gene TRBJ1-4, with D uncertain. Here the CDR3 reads CASSYGLVTNEKLFF. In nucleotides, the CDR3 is TGTGCCAGCAGTTACGGCCTTGTAACTAATGAAAAACTGTTTTTT.